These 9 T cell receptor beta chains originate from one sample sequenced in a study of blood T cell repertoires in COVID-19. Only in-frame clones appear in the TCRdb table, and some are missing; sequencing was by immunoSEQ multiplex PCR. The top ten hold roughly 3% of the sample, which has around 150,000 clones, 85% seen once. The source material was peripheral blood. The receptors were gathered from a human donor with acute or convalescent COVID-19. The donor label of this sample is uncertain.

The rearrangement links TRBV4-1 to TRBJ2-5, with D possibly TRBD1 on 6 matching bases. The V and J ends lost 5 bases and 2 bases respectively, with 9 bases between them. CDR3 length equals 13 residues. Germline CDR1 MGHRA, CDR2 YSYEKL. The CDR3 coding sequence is TGCGCCAGCAGCTACAGGGTGCAAGAGACCCAGTACTTC. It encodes CASSYRVQETQYF.

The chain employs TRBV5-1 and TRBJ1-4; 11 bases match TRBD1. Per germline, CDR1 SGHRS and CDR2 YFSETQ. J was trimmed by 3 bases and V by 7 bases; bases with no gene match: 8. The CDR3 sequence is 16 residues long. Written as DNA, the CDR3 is TGCGCCAGCTCTCCCGGGACAGGGGGTCCTAATGAAAAACTGTTTTTT. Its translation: CASSPGTGGPNEKLFF.

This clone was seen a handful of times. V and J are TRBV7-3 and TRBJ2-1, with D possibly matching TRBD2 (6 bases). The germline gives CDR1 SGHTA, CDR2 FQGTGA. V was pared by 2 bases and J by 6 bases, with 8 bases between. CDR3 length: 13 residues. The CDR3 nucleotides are TGTGCCAGCAGCTTATCGGAGGGCAATGAGCAGTTCTTC. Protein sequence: CASSLSEGNEQFF.

The CDR3 spells CASSGDLRVTYEQYF. In DNA form, the CDR3 reads TGCGCCAGCAGTGGGGATCTCAGGGTTACCTACGAGCAGTACTTC. V usage is TRBV10-1 and J usage is TRBJ2-7, with D possibly TRBD1 on 5 matching bases. V was trimmed by 4 bases and J by 2 bases, leaving 15 bases between them. CDR3 length: 15 amino acids. CDR1 WNHNN and CDR2 SYGVQD come from the germline V gene (reference sequence).

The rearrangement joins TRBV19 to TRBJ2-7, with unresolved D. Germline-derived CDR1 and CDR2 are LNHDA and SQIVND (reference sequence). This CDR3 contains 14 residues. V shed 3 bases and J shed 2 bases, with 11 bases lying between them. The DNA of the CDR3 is TGTGCCAGTAGTATCTATCTTGAGGCCTACGAGCAGTACTTC. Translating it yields CASSIYLEAYEQYF.

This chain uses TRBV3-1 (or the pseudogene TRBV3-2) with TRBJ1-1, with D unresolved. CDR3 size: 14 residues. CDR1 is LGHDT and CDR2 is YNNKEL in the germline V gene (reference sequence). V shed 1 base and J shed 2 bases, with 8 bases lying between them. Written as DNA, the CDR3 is TGTGCCAGCAGCCAAGGGTGGAGTAACACTGAAGCTTTCTTT. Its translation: CASSQGWSNTEAFF.

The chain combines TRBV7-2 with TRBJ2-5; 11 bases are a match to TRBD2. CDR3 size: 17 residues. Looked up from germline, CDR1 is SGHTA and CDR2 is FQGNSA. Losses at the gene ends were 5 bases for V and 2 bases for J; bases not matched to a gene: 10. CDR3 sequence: CASSPYILAGGQETQYF. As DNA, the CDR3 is TGTGCCAGCAGCCCATACATCCTAGCGGGGGGACAAGAGACCCAGTACTTC.

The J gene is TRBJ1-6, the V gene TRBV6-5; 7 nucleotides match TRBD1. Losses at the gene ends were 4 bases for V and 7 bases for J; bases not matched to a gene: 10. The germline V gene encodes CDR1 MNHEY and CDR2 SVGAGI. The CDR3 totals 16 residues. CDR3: CASSLSQGSGNSPLHF. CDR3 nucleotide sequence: TGTGCCAGCAGTTTATCACAGGGGTCGGGCAATTCACCCCTCCACTTT.

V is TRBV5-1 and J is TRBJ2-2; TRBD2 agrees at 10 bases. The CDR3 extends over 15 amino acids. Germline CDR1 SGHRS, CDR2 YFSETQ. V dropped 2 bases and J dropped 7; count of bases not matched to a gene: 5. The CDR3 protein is CASSLSGGASGELFF. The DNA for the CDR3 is TGCGCCAGCAGCTTAAGCGGGGGGGCCAGCGGGGAGCTGTTTTTT.